A selection of T cell receptor beta chains follows, all from one sample in a study of blood T cell repertoires in COVID-19. Generated by immunoSEQ multiplex PCR, the TCRdb table keeps only in-frame clones and is missing some. The sample lists under 300,000 clones; more than 75% were seen once. Sequenced input: peripheral blood. All receptors come from a woman between 40 and 50 years old who had recovered from COVID-19. CDR3s include the opening cysteine and the closing phenylalanine or tryptophan. The D gene is left open where the match is weak. Expanded clones get a size class; other rows say once, few or many, or leave the size out.

TRBJ1-1	.	TRBV18	.	CASSQPNTGIRNTEAFF	TGTGCCAGCTCACAACCAAACACAGGGATAAGGAACACTGAAGCTTTCTTT
TRBJ2-7	.	TRBV4-3	TRBD1	CASSPSGGTGGKEQYF	TGCGCCAGCAGCCCGTCGGGGGGGACAGGGGGTAAGGAGCAGTACTTC
TRBJ1-1	.	TRBV15	.	CATSRGTQNTEAFF	TGTGCCACCAGCAGGGGGACACAGAACACTGAAGCTTTCTTT
TRBJ2-2	.	TRBV3-1/TRBV3-2	.	CASGGTTTGELFF	TGTGCCAGCGGGGGCACCACCACCGGGGAGCTGTTTTTT
TRBJ1-2	.	TRBV24-1	.	CATSDLGTPPYGYTF	TGTGCCACCAGTGATTTGGGGACACCTCCCTATGGCTACACCTTC
TRBJ1-2	.	TRBV29-1	.	CSVGPLGGTYGYTF	TGCAGCGTTGGACCCCTCGGGGGGACCTATGGCTACACCTTC
TRBJ2-3	.	TRBV9	TRBD1	CASSPGGQATDTQYF	TGTGCCAGCAGCCCAGGGGGACAGGCCACAGATACGCAGTATTTT
TRBJ1-5	.	TRBV7-8	.	CASSQGGGPHQPQHF	TGTGCCAGCAGCCAAGGGGGAGGGCCCCATCAGCCCCAGCATTTT
TRBJ2-5	.	TRBV2	TRBD2	CASSTSGVGETQYF	TGTGCCAGCAGCACTAGCGGGGTGGGGGAGACCCAGTACTTC
TRBJ1-5	once	TRBV7-9	TRBD1	CASSPWGTEGDSNQPQHF	TGTGCCAGCAGCCCGTGGGGGACAGAGGGGGATAGCAATCAGCCCCAGCATTTT
TRBJ2-7	.	TRBV4-3	TRBD2	CASSPGLGAYEQYF	TGCGCCAGCAGCCCGGGACTAGGAGCTTACGAGCAGTACTTC
TRBJ2-5	.	TRBV7-2	TRBD1	CASSPHGQGRPQETQYF	TGTGCCAGCAGCCCCCACGGACAGGGAAGGCCCCAAGAGACCCAGTACTTC
TRBJ2-1	once	TRBV21-1	.	CASPRAGLERDYTEQFF	TGTGCCAGCCCCCGGGCAGGGTTGGAGCGGGATTACACTGAGCAGTTCTTC
TRBJ1-1	.	TRBV15	.	CATSRDRGNTEAFF	TGTGCCACCAGCAGAGACAGGGGGAACACTGAAGCTTTCTTT
TRBJ1-1	.	TRBV12-3/TRBV12-4	.	CASSWGSAEAFF	TGTGCCAGCAGTTGGGGCAGTGCCGAAGCTTTCTTT
TRBJ1-1	.	TRBV3-1/TRBV3-2	.	CASSPPGAEAFF	TGTGCCAGCAGCCCTCCCGGGGCTGAAGCTTTCTTT
TRBJ2-3	once	TRBV5-4	TRBD2	CASSPGGREVLGTQYF	TGTGCCAGCAGCCCCGGGGGGCGGGAGGTCTTGGGTACGCAGTATTTT
TRBJ1-5	few	TRBV18	.	CASSPGGGASQHF	TGTGCCAGCTCACCCGGGGGGGGCGCGTCCCAGCATTTT
TRBJ2-7	.	TRBV19	.	CASSIERYEQYF	TGTGCCAGTAGTATAGAGCGGTACGAGCAGTACTTC
TRBJ1-4	.	TRBV5-6	.	CASSPRGVNEKLFF	TGTGCCAGCAGCCCCCGGGGGGTTAATGAAAAACTGTTTTTT
TRBJ2-1	.	TRBV19	TRBD1	CASSNPGQTYNEQFF	TGTGCCAGTAGCAACCCGGGACAGACCTACAATGAGCAGTTCTTC
TRBJ1-1	once	TRBV14	.	CASSQVVGGTEAFF	TGTGCCAGCAGCCAAGTTGTAGGGGGCACTGAAGCTTTCTTT
TRBJ2-7	.	TRBV7-2	.	CASSSAWTYEQYF	TGTGCCAGCAGCTCCGCCTGGACATACGAGCAGTACTTC
TRBJ1-2	.	TRBV6-5	.	CASSSPRANYGYTF	TGTGCCAGCAGTTCCCCTCGGGCTAACTATGGCTACACCTTC
TRBJ2-4	.	TRBV10-3	TRBD1	CAISPSGTGFAKNIQYF	TGTGCCATCAGTCCCTCCGGGACAGGGTTCGCCAAAAACATTCAGTACTTC
TRBJ2-1	.	TRBV10-3	TRBD2	CAISPPTSGRINEQFF	TGTGCCATCAGCCCCCCGACTAGCGGGAGAATCAATGAGCAGTTCTTC
TRBJ1-1	.	TRBV3-1/TRBV3-2	.	CASSQRDRNTEAFF	TGTGCCAGCAGCCAAAGAGACAGAAACACTGAAGCTTTCTTT
TRBJ2-3	.	TRBV7-8	TRBD2	CASSLGLAGVDTQYF	TGTGCCAGCAGCTTAGGCCTAGCGGGAGTAGATACGCAGTATTTT
TRBJ2-3	.	TRBV11-3	.	CASSLDGGSPDTQYF	TGTGCCAGCAGCTTAGATGGAGGGAGCCCAGATACGCAGTATTTT
TRBJ2-2	.	TRBV23-1	TRBD2	CASSQPSESGTSGSGDTGELFF	TGCGCCAGCAGTCAACCCTCCGAATCCGGGACTAGCGGGAGTGGCGACACCGGGGAGCTGTTTTTT
TRBJ1-4	.	TRBV7-2	.	CASSLRGEEKLFF	TGTGCCAGCAGCTTACGGGGAGAGGAAAAACTGTTTTTT
TRBJ2-2	few	TRBV9	TRBD1	CASSPGTGGFTGELFF	TGTGCCAGCAGCCCCGGGACAGGGGGCTTCACCGGGGAGCTGTTTTTT
TRBJ2-3	.	TRBV5-4	TRBD2	CASSLELAGGANTQYF	TGTGCCAGCAGCTTGGAACTAGCGGGAGGTGCGAATACGCAGTATTTT
TRBJ2-2	.	TRBV6-5	TRBD2	CASTTSGLLRGELFF	TGTGCCAGCACCACTAGCGGCCTCCTTCGGGGGGAGCTGTTTTTT
TRBJ1-2	.	TRBV7-2	.	CASSLYDGYTF	TGTGCCAGCAGCCTTTATGATGGCTACACCTTC
TRBJ1-5	.	TRBV6-2/TRBV6-3	.	CASSPGRVEQPQHF	TGTGCCAGCAGTCCGGGGAGGGTAGAGCAGCCCCAGCATTTT
TRBJ2-1	.	TRBV11-3	.	CASSLDLEQFF	TGTGCCAGCAGCTTAGATCTGGAGCAGTTCTTC